This TCR beta chain appears in the sequencing data of a study of T cell responses to AZD1222 COVID-19 vaccine. CDR3 length equals 14 residues. Trimming removed 0 bases at V and 5 bases at J, with 11 bases between. The V gene's germline CDR1 is SGDLS and CDR2 YYNGEE. Method: immunoSEQ multiplex PCR; TCRdb's copy keeps in-frame clones and lacks some. The sample holds approximately 110,000 clones, 87% seen once. The TCR comes from an adult who received the AZD1222 COVID-19 vaccine. Sequenced here: peripheral blood, sampled 28 days after the second AZD1222 dose. The chain uses TRBV9 and TRBJ2-5; a possible D gene is TRBD2 (6 bases). The CDR3 here is CASSVGYGGETQYF. In nucleotides, the CDR3 is TGTGCCAGCAGCGTAGGATATGGGGGGGAGACCCAGTACTTC.